These 21 T cell receptor beta chains share one sample of origin, sequenced in a study of patients and donors after allogeneic stem cell transplantation. TCRdb reprocessed the RT-PCR reads with MiXCR, giving one entry per CDR3 protein. The sample lists about 960,000 distinct CDR3 sequences, more than 15% occurring once. The sequenced sample consisted of blood, either unsorted or a sorted T cell fraction (not recorded which). The receptor source for this set is a human donor who was either an allogeneic HSCT recipient or a stem cell or donor lymphocyte infusion donor (not recorded which). It is not recorded whose cells these are; they may come from a transplant donor.

V is TRBV5-1 and J is TRBJ1-1; D is undetermined. Germline CDR1 SGHRS, CDR2 YFSETQ. The CDR3 covers 15 residues. V was pared by 2 bases and J by 4 bases, with 15 bases between. This chain's CDR3 is CASSFSSGLGTEAFF. For the CDR3, the DNA is TGCGCCAGCAGCTTTTCATCGGGGTTGGGCACTGAAGCTTTCTTT.

This clonotype was observed a few times. CDR3 in amino acids: CASSISGLGGEQYF. In nucleotides, the CDR3 is TGTGCCAGCAGTATATCGGGACTAGGGGGCGAGCAGTACTTC. The rearrangement uses TRBV12-3 or TRBV12-4 and TRBJ2-7; 8 bases are shared with TRBD2. CDR3 length: 14 amino acids. J gave up 6 bases and V 5 bases, and 9 bases lay outside the gene matches.

Only a few counts were recorded for this clonotype. This sequence joins TRBV24-1 and TRBJ2-7, with a tentative D call TRBD1 (6 bases). Looked up from germline, CDR1 is KGHDR and CDR2 is SFDVKD. The CDR3 runs to 12 residues. The ends were cut back, 10 bases at V and 3 bases at J, with 12 bases in the middle. CDR3 bases: TGTGCCACTAGCGCGGACAGCTACGAGCAGTACTTC. This codes for CATSADSYEQYF.

The chain is built from TRBV19 and TRBJ1-1; D is undetermined. V was trimmed by 7 bases and J by 3 bases, leaving 12 bases between them. CDR3 length: 13 residues. The germline CDR1 and CDR2 sequences are LNHDA and SQIVND (reference sequence). The CDR3 loop reads CASKIGGYTEAFF. The CDR3 region has the DNA TGTGCCAGTAAGATCGGCGGCTACACTGAAGCTTTCTTT.

This clonotype appeared a few times. This sequence joins TRBV27 and TRBJ2-5, with 7 bases fitting TRBD1. Per the germline V gene, CDR1 is MNHEY and CDR2 is SMNVEV (reference sequence). V gave up 5 bases and J gave up 0 bases; unmatched junction bases: 18. The CDR3 is 19 residues long. Here the CDR3 DNA reads TGTGCCAGCAGTCCTCTCCCCCACAGACAGGGTGAAAACCAAGAGACCCAGTACTTC. It yields the protein CASSPLPHRQGENQETQYF.

This clonotype was seen a handful of times. The V gene is TRBV4-2, the J gene TRBJ2-5; D remains ambiguous. Deletions cut 4 bases from V and 5 bases from J, with 11 bases between. Per germline, CDR1 LGHNA and CDR2 YNFKEQ. CDR3 length: 13 residues. For the CDR3, the DNA is TGTGCCAGCAGCCCCTCCTGGACGGAGACCCAGTACTTC. Its protein is CASSPSWTETQYF.

This clonotype has more than one count but fewer than ten. The V call is TRBV10-3, the J call TRBJ2-7; 9 nucleotides agree with TRBD2. Trimming removed 6 bases from V and 2 bases from J; junction bases left unmatched: 17. The CDR3 consists of 18 residues. Per germline, CDR1 ENHRY and CDR2 SYGVKD. The CDR3: CAISRGAASGANTYEQYF. As DNA, the CDR3 is TGTGCCATCAGCAGAGGGGCGGCTAGCGGGGCTAATACCTACGAGCAGTACTTC.

The chain employs TRBV2 and TRBJ2-2, with unresolved D. Per the germline V gene, CDR1 is SNHLY and CDR2 is FYNNEI. This CDR3 has 15 amino acids. V dropped 6 bases and J dropped 2 bases, with 13 bases sitting between them. CDR3 DNA: TGTGCCAGCAGCCCCGAGGTGGGAAACACCGGGGAGCTGTTTTTT. Translated, it gives CASSPEVGNTGELFF.

CDR3 DNA sequence: TGCAGTGCCTGGGACCCGCGGGGGAGTGGCTACACCTTC. Protein: CSAWDPRGSGYTF. V and J are TRBV20-1 and TRBJ1-2, with a tentative D call TRBD1 (5 bases). Trimming took 6 bases from V and 7 from J, leaving 18 bases between them. CDR1 is DFQATT and CDR2 is SNEGSKA in the germline V gene (reference sequence). The CDR3 length is 13 residues.

This chain uses TRBV20-1 with TRBJ2-3; 11 positions match TRBD2. J was trimmed by 1 base and V by 6 bases; bases with no gene match: 9. The CDR3 is made up of 16 amino acids. Germline values: CDR1 DFQATT, CDR2 SNEGSKA (reference sequence). CDR3 bases: TGCAGTGCCCCTATACTAGCGGGGGACCGCACAGATACGCAGTATTTT. It translates to CSAPILAGDRTDTQYF.

Only a few counts were recorded for this clonotype. The V and J genes are TRBV5-8 and TRBJ1-1; TRBD1 matches 7 bases. J gave up 7 bases and V 0 bases, and 6 bases lay outside the gene matches. The CDR3 is 14 amino acids. Germline V CDR1 and CDR2: SGHTS, YDEGEE. The CDR3 region is CASSLGDRPHEAFF. CDR3 nucleotide sequence: TGTGCCAGCAGCTTGGGGGACAGACCTCATGAAGCTTTCTTT.

This clonotype was counted a few times. The chain uses TRBV20-1 and TRBJ2-1, with 10 bases identical to TRBD2. The junction had 7 bases not matched to a gene; V was cut back by 1 base and J by 4 bases. Germline V CDR1 and CDR2: DFQATT, SNEGSKA (reference sequence). The length of the CDR3 is 16 residues. CDR3 coding DNA: TGCAGTGCTAGAGGGGTCGGACTAGCGGAGTACAATGAGCAGTTCTTC. Translated, it gives CSARGVGLAEYNEQFF.

V usage is TRBV10-3 and J usage is TRBJ2-7; D possibly corresponds to TRBD1 (5 bases). V gave up 8 bases and J gave up 2 bases, with 13 bases separating them. This CDR3 is built from 13 residues. Germline CDR1 and CDR2: ENHRY and SYGVKD. The CDR3 sequence: CAIPTVMTYEQYF. In DNA, the CDR3 is TGTGCCATCCCGACAGTTATGACCTACGAGCAGTACTTC.

The chain couples TRBV6-1 to TRBJ1-1; 10 bases are a match to TRBD1. Germline CDR1 is MNHNS and CDR2 is SASEGT. The junction had 12 bases not matched to a gene; V was cut back by 6 bases and J by 2 bases. The CDR3 is 17 amino acids. In DNA, the CDR3 is TGTGCCAGCAGCCCACAGGGACAGGGGAAGAGAAACACTGAAGCTTTCTTT. This codes for CASSPQGQGKRNTEAFF.

The V gene is TRBV27, the J gene TRBJ1-2; maybe TRBD1 (6 bases). V lost 2 bases and J lost 4, with 14 bases in between. Germline V gene lookup returns CDR1 MNHEY and CDR2 SMNVEV (reference sequence). The CDR3 totals 15 residues. CDR3 nucleotides: TGTGCCAGCAGTTTAGTAGGGGGGGTCGGCTATGGCTACACCTTC. Encoded protein: CASSLVGGVGYGYTF.

The chain is built from TRBV9 and TRBJ1-3; no definite D call. V gave up 4 bases and J gave up 0 bases, with 17 bases separating them. The germline V gene has CDR1 SGDLS and CDR2 YYNGEE. The CDR3 extends over 17 amino acids. The CDR3 DNA follows: TGTGCCAGCAGCCCCCACTTACCGGGGTTCTCTGGAAACACCATATATTTT. It codes for CASSPHLPGFSGNTIYF.

This clonotype was detected ten times or more. This chain connects TRBV12-3 or TRBV12-4 to TRBJ2-1; D remains unclear. CDR3 size: 12 residues. CDR3 in DNA: TGTGCTGTAGAGAGTAGGTACAATGAGCAGTTCTTC. Protein sequence: CAVESRYNEQFF.

DNA for the CDR3: TGTGCCAGCAGCCAATCTGGCGCGGGGCCCCGCTACGAGCAGTACTTC. As protein: CASSQSGAGPRYEQYF. The chain uses TRBV3-1 and TRBJ2-7, with D possibly being TRBD2 (6 bases). The V end lost 2 bases, the J end lost 3 bases, and 17 bases lay between the germline ends. The CDR3 spans 16 residues. Germline V CDR1 and CDR2: LGHDT, YNNKEL (reference sequence).

The chain uses TRBV12-3 or TRBV12-4 and TRBJ1-1; 9 bases are a match to TRBD1. CDR3 length equals 15 residues. With V trimmed by 5 bases and J by 5 bases, 9 bases remained unmatched. CDR3 amino acids: CASSPGGTGKTEAFF. The DNA of the CDR3 is TGTGCCAGCAGTCCGGGGGGGACAGGGAAAACTGAAGCTTTCTTT.

The chain joins TRBV29-1 to TRBJ2-2; D is perhaps TRBD1 or TRBD2 (6 bases each). CDR3 length: 14 amino acids. Germline CDR1 and CDR2: SQVTM and ANQGSEA. V shed 5 bases and J shed 5 bases, with 15 bases lying between them. Here the CDR3 DNA reads TGCAGCGTTAAAGGGGGGCAGATAACCGGGGAGCTGTTTTTT. Protein sequence: CSVKGGQITGELFF.

This clonotype turned up a few times. V and J are TRBV7-9 and TRBJ2-1; D unresolved. Germline values: CDR1 SEHNR, CDR2 FQNEAQ (reference sequence). The ends were cut back, 4 bases at V and 2 bases at J, with 12 bases in the middle. This CDR3 spans 15 amino acids. The CDR3 DNA reads TGTGCCAGCAGCTCCCTGGCAGTGACCTACAATGAGCAGTTCTTC. This sequence encodes CASSSLAVTYNEQFF.